This TCR beta chain was retrieved from a study of blood T cells in healthy people across ages (dated by TCRdb to between 2014 and 2016). Some background on the complete study: In model experiments, template switching captured roughly one uniquely barcoded TCR beta cDNA molecule for every two T cells. Using deep sequencing normalized with unique cDNA molecular identifiers, the study measured how TCR beta repertoire diversity changes with age. The donors were divided into four age groups: young (average about 15 years), middle-aged (approximately 39), aged (about 60) and long-lived (about 84). To avoid experimental bias, donors of different ages were randomly spread across the sequencing lanes. Using the same blood draw, the study looked at two additional independent replicas of 1 million unique cDNA reads for two donors, one aged 18 to 30 and the other aged 80 or older. The full study reports these points: Conclusive comparison of naive and antigen-experienced compartments was prevented by the profiling of bulk unsorted PBMCs. Observed TCR beta diversity per million T cells fell roughly linearly with age, and a significant reduction was already apparent by age about 38. Estimates of total diversity based on one million sequenced T cells were regarded as lower bounds and as underestimates. The long-lived group showed more naive CD4+ T cells, fewer expanded clones and increased TCR diversity than the aged group, suggesting age selection. Observed TCR beta diversity correlated strongly with the percentage of naive T cells measured by flow cytometry. Because the CMV infection status of the donors was unknown, age-related changes in expanded clonotypes may potentially have been confounded.

With respect to this clonotype: This clone's antigen is unknown. Base-call qualities are not available, and no considerably larger clone is one nucleotide away.

Libraries were made using 5' RACE. The sequencer listed for this sample is Illumina HiSeq 2500. A second PCR of roughly 6 to 12 cycles was performed with a sample-barcoded 5' primer and a J-beta primer mix. A template-switch 5' adaptor carrying 12 random nucleotides introduced a unique molecular identifier onto each TCR beta cDNA molecule. Each sample yielded at least 2.5 million CDR3-containing paired-end reads. All of the RNA was converted into first-strand cDNA using the Mint cDNA synthesis kit, with a TRBC-specific oligonucleotide serving as the primer. Following uracil-DNA glycosylase treatment, a first 18-cycle PCR with universal primers M1SS and BC2_uni_R was performed on all cDNA. Concerning the study's data processing: Each sample was normalized by randomly selecting 1 million high-quality reads, each carrying a distinct molecular identifier. Instead of being binned into consensus sequences, reads with shared molecular identifiers were discarded. MiTCR, with a Q25 quality threshold and the strictest error-elimination algorithm, was used for CDR3 identification, clonotype clustering and error correction. Lower-bound total TCR beta diversity was estimated with a nonparametric unseen species model using Euler transformation. The public reads were reanalyzed by TCRdb: fastp trimming at Q25, MiXCR alignment, in-frame beta chains only. Each entry merges the rows of one CDR3 protein and shows their most common DNA and genes. TCRdb assigned the V and J calls; the authors' analysis was not used. Across this sample there are 650,000 to 800,000 distinct CDR3 sequences, with around 45% seen only once. The ten largest clones represent approximately 19% of the sample.

The donors were some 36 Caucasian individuals from Russia, aged roughly 6 to 90 years, who were systemically healthy. Each donor gave 8 to 10 milliliters of peripheral blood, collected into EDTA-treated Vacutainer tubes. Ficoll-Paque density-gradient centrifugation was used to isolate PBMCs, with at least 6 million per sample. Total RNA was extracted from PBMCs with Trizol reagent, with at least 6 micrograms obtained per sample. Naive CD45RAhigh/CD27high T cell percentages were measured by flow cytometry on a PBMC aliquot from every donor. Sequencing used blood. The sequence was collected from a man between 60 and 70 years old in good health.

The nucleotide sequence reads TGCGCCAGCAGCTTGGAAGGGTCGGAGAACACTGAAGCTTTCTTT. It translates to CASSLEGSENTEAFF. Recombination connected TRBV5-1 to TRBJ1-1, with the D segment identity uncertain. The germline V gene sets CDR1 to SGHRS and CDR2 to YFSETQ. Counted from cysteine to phenylalanine, this CDR3 has 15 amino acids. Only CDR3 DNA remains: 45 bases, in frame from the first base. V lost 0 bases and J lost 1 base; the stretch between them is 10 bases long.